A single TCR beta chain is shown here with its context. This entry is derived from a study of monozygotic twins with inflammatory bowel disease. This CDR3 has 13 amino acids. Per germline, CDR1 KGHDR and CDR2 SFDVKD. The template-switching step introduced UMIs that carried a 6-nucleotide sample barcode. Each CDR3 protein gets one entry in TCRdb, which reprocessed the 5' RACE reads and gives no DNA. The sample totals some 90,000 distinct CDR3 sequences. This TCR derives from a human donor with ulcerative colitis or Crohn's disease, or a healthy co-twin of an affected twin (not recorded which). The chain joins TRBV24-1 to TRBJ2-1; TCRdb gives TRBD2 as the D gene, but with no DNA this cannot be confirmed. Sequencing input: blood. CDR3 sequence reads: CATATPGGHEQFF.